This T cell receptor beta chain came from a study of cytomegalovirus exposure and HLA in healthy donors. As for the study in general: The approximately 110 validation repertoires and the 666 first-cohort repertoires shared a platform, a later analysis reported. Study results and limitations: According to the study, 150 to 200 TCR beta chains were cytomegalovirus-associated. Most TCR sequences proved rare, with some public TCRs found in many donors. Subsequent analysis found a tendency for first-cohort TCR clusters to co-occur within the 110 or so validation repertoires.

The V end was cut by 6 bases, the J end by 3 bases, with 23 bases between. From germline, CDR1 is MDHEN and CDR2 SYDVKM. This CDR3 region has 17 residues. With respect to this clone: Its target is unknown.

Measured with immunoSEQ multiplex PCR; TCRdb has only the in-frame clones, and not every one. The data contain about 120,000 clones, approximately 89% of them singletons. Sequences were obtained from PBMCs. The genes are TRBV28 and TRBJ1-1, with D unclear. This sequence was found in a woman between 18 and 29 years old in good health and CMV-seronegative. Here the CDR3 DNA reads TGTGCCAGCAGCTGGCATGACTCGTTAGGTGTTGACACTGAAGCTTTCTTT. Translated: CASSWHDSLGVDTEAFF.